What follows is one T cell receptor beta chain and its context. No cognate antigen has been identified for it. No per-base quality is available; no much larger clone lies one base away. This entry is derived from a study of blood T cell repertoires in COVID-19 (TCRdb year 2020). Broadly, across the study: The collaborator samples originated in the United States, Italy and Spain and spanned the acute and convalescent phases of COVID-19. The material from the prospective study consisted of cDNA or gDNA derived from T cells, B-cell-depleted T cells, or PBMCs. Deeply sampled blood TCRbeta repertoires from subjects exposed to, actively infected with, or recovered from COVID-19 were included in the dataset. A freely available public database, intended as a resource for researchers studying the immune response to SARS-CoV-2, is where the repertoires were released. The samples were drawn from two sources: the first 160 participants of the ongoing ImmuneRACE study, and fewer than 1,500 subjects contributed by 6 global collaborators. Sample metadata almost always included a de-identified subject ID, COVID-19 status, age in years and sex. HLA class I and class II types, where available, came from metadata supplied by the sample provider rather than from assay-based typing. Results the study describes overall, beyond this receptor: How much clinical and demographic metadata was included differed by source and by participant, and the metadata was provided uncurated.

TCRbeta CDR3 regions were amplified from genomic DNA by means of the immunoSEQ Assay, a bias-controlled multiplex PCR. For the original study's pipeline: Within the assay, amplification of reference gene primers was used to estimate how many nucleated cells each sample contained. Sequence reads were collapsed and filtered to measure the absolute abundance of every unique TCRbeta CDR3 rearrangement. Productive Simpson clonality was computed per sample as the square root of Simpson's diversity index over productive rearrangements. TCRdb took this table from immuneACCESS and kept in-frame rearrangements with V and J called. Such tables lack part of the clones; where checked against another copy, unresolved V genes explain under half of the gap, and the rest is unexplained. V, J and clone size reflect that table, while D and trimming were determined from the DNA. For this sample the table gives over 200,000 clones, of which 85% to 90% were detected only once. 2.7% of the sample is in the top ten clones.

Whole blood was collected in K2EDTA tubes by collaborating institutions according to the institutions' own protocols. For TCRbeta analysis, collaborators shipped samples as frozen whole blood, isolated PBMCs, or DNA extracted from either of those sample types. From V the trimming removes 3 bases and from J it removes 4 bases, while the gene matches leave 3 bases of the junction unaccounted for. According to the germline V gene, CDR1 reads SGHRS and CDR2 reads YFSETQ. There are 14 amino acids in the CDR3, from cysteine to phenylalanine inclusive. The retained sequence is limited to the CDR3, 42 bases, with the frame set at the first base.

The material sequenced was peripheral blood. The source is a woman in her sixties with acute or convalescent COVID-19. Recombination linked TRBV5-1 to TRBJ2-2; the central 7 bases match TRBD2. In nucleotides, the sequence is TGCGCCAGCAGCTGGGGGGGACGCACCGGGGAGCTGTTTTTT. This codes for CASSWGGRTGELFF.